Listed below are T cell receptor beta chains from one sample, sequenced in a study of PD-1 and CTLA-4 blockade in melanoma. Sequencing was performed with immunoSEQ multiplex PCR; in TCRdb, only in-frame clones are kept and a portion is missing. The data show 25,000 to 30,000 clones, less than 90% seen once. The source material was CD8+ T cells from peripheral blood, sampled before anti-PD-1 treatment. Source of these receptors: a human donor with melanoma. Each CDR3 is given with its conserved first and last residue. D genes are given only for firm matches. Clone size is stated in some rows and not others, as once, few, many or a class when expanded.

TGTGCCAGCAGACCAACACAGGGTAATCAGCCCCAGCATTTT	CASRPTQGNQPQHF	NA	NA	TRBV6-5	TRBJ1-5
TGCGCCAGCAGCTTGGGGTTGAACACTGAAGCTTTCTTT	CASSLGLNTEAFF	NA	NA	TRBV5-1	TRBJ1-1
TGTGCCAGCAGCTCGCGGATGGACTTCTCCTACGAGCAGTACTTC	CASSSRMDFSYEQYF	NA	NA	TRBV11-2	TRBJ2-7
TGTGCCAGTAGTGCCGGCATCTACGAGCAGTACTTC	CASSAGIYEQYF	NA	NA	TRBV19	TRBJ2-7
TGTGCCTGGGACACCGGTGAAAAACTGTTTTTT	CAWDTGEKLFF	once	NA	TRBV30	TRBJ1-4
TGTGCCTGGAGTGTAGGGACGGGAACTTACAATGAGCAGTTCTTC	CAWSVGTGTYNEQFF	NA	NA	TRBV30	TRBJ2-1
TGTGCCAGAACACAGGGGTATACTGAAGCTTTCTTT	CARTQGYTEAFF	NA	TRBD1	TRBV2	TRBJ1-1
TGTGCCAGCAGCGTAGAGGGACTAGCGGAGACCCAGTACTTC	CASSVEGLAETQYF	NA	TRBD2	TRBV9	TRBJ2-5
TGTGCCACCAGCAGGACGGCGGGCACTGAAGCTTTCTTT	CATSRTAGTEAFF	NA	NA	TRBV15	TRBJ1-1
TGTGCCAGCAGCCACCAGCGTCCGGGACTAGCGGGAGAGGCGCGAGAGCAGTACTTC	CASSHQRPGLAGEAREQYF	once	TRBD2	TRBV6-2/TRBV6-3	TRBJ2-7
TGTGCCAGCAGTTACTCGACAGGGAGAACTGAAGCTTTCTTT	CASSYSTGRTEAFF	NA	TRBD1	TRBV6-5	TRBJ1-1
TGTGCCAGCAGCCAATCTCTCTTTGAGACCCAGTACTTC	CASSQSLFETQYF	NA	NA	TRBV14	TRBJ2-5
TGTGCCAGCAGCCCACCGGGCGAACTAACATACAATGAGCAGTTCTTC	CASSPPGELTYNEQFF	NA	NA	TRBV9	TRBJ2-1
TGTGCCAGCAGCCAACTGGGACCGCCCCCCACAGATACGCAGTATTTT	CASSQLGPPPTDTQYF	NA	NA	TRBV14	TRBJ2-3
TGTGCCAGCACTGGGCGTGGGGGGGCGGCTGAAGCTTTCTTT	CASTGRGGAAEAFF	NA	NA	TRBV6-5	TRBJ1-1
TGCAGCGTTGTTCCGACAGGAAACTCTGAAGCTTTCTTT	CSVVPTGNSEAFF	NA	NA	TRBV29-1	TRBJ1-1
TGTGCCAGCAGCCCTCGGGACGCCCATGGCTACACCTTC	CASSPRDAHGYTF	few	NA	TRBV7-9	TRBJ1-2
TGTGCCAGCAGTCCCCACTGGAACACCGGGGAGCTGTTTTTT	CASSPHWNTGELFF	NA	NA	TRBV6-5	TRBJ2-2
TGTGCCAGCAGGGCGGGGACAGGAGTATACGAGCAGTACTTC	CASRAGTGVYEQYF	NA	TRBD1	TRBV6-5	TRBJ2-7
TGTGCCAGCAGTTTAAATCCGGGACAGCCCTACGAGCAGTACTTC	CASSLNPGQPYEQYF	NA	TRBD1	TRBV28	TRBJ2-7
TGTGCCAGCAGCTTAGTGTCTTCTCCAAAAGATACGCAGTATTTT	CASSLVSSPKDTQYF	NA	NA	TRBV7-9	TRBJ2-3
TGTGCCAGCAGTGACCCCGGGATTCACTATGGCTACACCTTC	CASSDPGIHYGYTF	NA	NA	TRBV6-1	TRBJ1-2
TGTGCCAGCAGCTCTTTTCCCGGGACAAGCAATCAGCCCCAGCATTTT	CASSSFPGTSNQPQHF	few	NA	TRBV21-1	TRBJ1-5
TGTGCCACCAGCAGTAATCTCGTGGGCCCTTCCTACGAGCAGTACTTC	CATSSNLVGPSYEQYF	NA	NA	TRBV15	TRBJ2-7
TGTGCCAGCAGTTTAGCGGCTTTACACACCGGGGAGCTGTTTTTT	CASSLAALHTGELFF	NA	NA	TRBV27	TRBJ2-2
TGTGCCAGCAGTTTTACCGGATATGAGCAGTTCTTC	CASSFTGYEQFF	NA	NA	TRBV27	TRBJ2-1
TGTGCCAGCAGCTTCTGGGACAGTAATGAAAAACTGTTTTTT	CASSFWDSNEKLFF	NA	TRBD1	TRBV5-4	TRBJ1-4
TGTGCCAGCAGTTTACTAGCGGGAGAGGGGGATACGCAGTATTTT	CASSLLAGEGDTQYF	NA	TRBD2	TRBV2	TRBJ2-3
TGTGCCAGCAGTTTAACGGGGAGCTCCTACGAGCAGTACTTC	CASSLTGSSYEQYF	NA	NA	TRBV28	TRBJ2-7
TGTGCCAGCAGTTTCGTACAGACGGAACTGTTTTTT	CASSFVQTELFF	NA	NA	TRBV28	TRBJ1-4
TGCGCCAGCAGTGAGTCGGGCAGGGAATCACCCCTCCACTTT	CASSESGRESPLHF	NA	NA	TRBV10-2	TRBJ1-6
TGTGCCAGCAGCACAGTCAACACTGAAGCTTTCTTT	CASSTVNTEAFF	once	NA	TRBV11-2	TRBJ1-1
TGCGCCAGCAGAGGCATACAGGGAACTAGCTCTGGAAACACCATATATTTT	CASRGIQGTSSGNTIYF	medium-sized	NA	TRBV5-1	TRBJ1-3
TGCGCCAGCAGCCCCACGGAAGGGTCTGAGCAGTTCTTC	CASSPTEGSEQFF	NA	NA	TRBV5-1	TRBJ2-1
TGTGCCAGTAGCAATTTAGGGGGGACAGTTGGCTACACCTTC	CASSNLGGTVGYTF	NA	TRBD1	TRBV19	TRBJ1-2
TGTGCCAGCAGTGAGGGCACTAGCTCTGGGGCCAACGTCCTGACTTTC	CASSEGTSSGANVLTF	NA	NA	TRBV6-4	TRBJ2-6
TGTGCCACGGGGATATCTGTGCCCCAGCATTTT	CATGISVPQHF	NA	NA	TRBV24-1	TRBJ1-5
TGTGCCAGCAGCTCAGGACAGGGGGCTGGGAACACTGAAGCTTTCTTT	CASSSGQGAGNTEAFF	NA	TRBD1	TRBV7-6	TRBJ1-1
TGTGCCAGTAGTACCGACAGGGTAGGAGGTAGCAATCAGCCCCAGCATTTT	CASSTDRVGGSNQPQHF	NA	TRBD1	TRBV19	TRBJ1-5
TGTGCCAGCAGACCTAGGGGGGTAGGGGGCAGGGCCTACGAGCAGTACTTC	CASRPRGVGGRAYEQYF	NA	NA	TRBV7-2	TRBJ2-7
TGCGCCAGCAGCCAAGTAGGGAATGACGCAAGAGGGACCCAGTACTTC	CASSQVGNDARGTQYF	NA	NA	TRBV4-1	TRBJ2-5
TGTGCCATCAGGGACGACAGAGAAGCTTTCTTT	CAIRDDREAFF	NA	NA	TRBV10-3	TRBJ1-1
TGCAGCGTTGAAGGACTCCCCCACACGAGTCGTGGGGAGCTGTTTTTT	CSVEGLPHTSRGELFF	NA	NA	TRBV29-1	TRBJ2-2
TGTGCCAGCGCCAATCGGGGGGCCGAGCAGTACTTC	CASANRGAEQYF	few	NA	TRBV5-4	TRBJ2-7
TGTGCCTGGAGTGTTTCCCCCACGAACACCGGGGAGCTGTTTTTT	CAWSVSPTNTGELFF	NA	NA	TRBV30	TRBJ2-2
TGTGCCAGCAGCGAACGGGGGGGCGCCGGTGAAGCTTTCTTT	CASSERGGAGEAFF	NA	NA	TRBV11-3	TRBJ1-1